The clone carrying this T cell receptor (beta chain) was picked up a small number of times. No antigen is known for it. The table came from immunoSEQ multiplex PCR; TCRdb's copy has only in-frame clones and leaves some out. This table holds 45,000 to 55,000 clones, roughly 84% found once. Looked up from germline, CDR1 is GTSNPN and CDR2 is SVGIG (reference sequence). The CDR3 has 13 residues. V dropped 3 bases and J dropped 3 bases, with 11 bases sitting between them. The sample comes from a study of OX40 agonist ivuxolimab in advanced cancers. As for the study in general: Patients with hepatocellular carcinoma, melanoma, renal cell or head and neck cancer made up the dose-escalation patients. Prior anti-PD-1, anti-PD-L1 or anti-CTLA-4 therapy did not bar entry, and roughly 40% had some. Of the patients, three showed partial responses, one with hepatocellular carcinoma and two with cutaneous melanoma. Overall study results and limits: Partial responders dosed at 0.1-3.0 mg/kg displayed clonal expansion ranking among the lowest.

The chain carries TRBV30 and TRBJ1-1, with no clear D. This clonotype originated in an adult with an advanced solid tumor such as melanoma, head and neck, liver or kidney cancer. The sample was CD4+ or CD8+ T cells sorted from blood, taken in a trial of the OX40 agonist ivuxolimab. CDR3 sequence: CAWRLEQYTEAFF. The CDR3 DNA reads TGTGCCTGGAGACTGGAACAATACACTGAAGCTTTCTTT.